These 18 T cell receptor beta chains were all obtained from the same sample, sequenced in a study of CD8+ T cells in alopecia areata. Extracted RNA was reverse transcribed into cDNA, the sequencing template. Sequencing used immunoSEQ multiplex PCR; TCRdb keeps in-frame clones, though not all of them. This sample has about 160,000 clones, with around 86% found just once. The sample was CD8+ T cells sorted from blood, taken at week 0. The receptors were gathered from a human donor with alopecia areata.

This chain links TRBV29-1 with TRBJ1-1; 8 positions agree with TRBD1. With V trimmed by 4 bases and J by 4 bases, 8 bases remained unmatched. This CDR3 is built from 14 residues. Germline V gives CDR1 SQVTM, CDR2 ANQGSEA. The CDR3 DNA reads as TGCAGCGTTGTGGTCACAGGGGGTGGCACTGAAGCTTTCTTT. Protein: CSVVVTGGGTEAFF.

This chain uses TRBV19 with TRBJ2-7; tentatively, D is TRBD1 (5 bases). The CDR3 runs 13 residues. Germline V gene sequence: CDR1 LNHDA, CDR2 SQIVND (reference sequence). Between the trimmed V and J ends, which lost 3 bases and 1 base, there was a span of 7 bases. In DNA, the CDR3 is TGTGCCAGTAGTATTGACAGTTCCTACGAGCAGTACTTC. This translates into CASSIDSSYEQYF.

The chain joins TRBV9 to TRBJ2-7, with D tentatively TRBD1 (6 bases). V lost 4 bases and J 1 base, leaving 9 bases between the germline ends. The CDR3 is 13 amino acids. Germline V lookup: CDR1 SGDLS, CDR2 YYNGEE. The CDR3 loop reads CASSQGLSYEQYF. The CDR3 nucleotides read TGTGCCAGCAGCCAGGGGCTTTCCTACGAGCAGTACTTC.

The CDR3, as DNA: TGTGCCAGCAGTTACTCAGCCAGTACATTGAATACGCAGTATTTT. Protein product: CASSYSASTLNTQYF. This chain connects TRBV6-5 to TRBJ2-3; no reliable D call. CDR1 is MNHEY, CDR2 SVGAGI, per germline. Trimming removed 0 bases from V and 7 bases from J, with 14 bases in between. This CDR3 contains 15 residues.

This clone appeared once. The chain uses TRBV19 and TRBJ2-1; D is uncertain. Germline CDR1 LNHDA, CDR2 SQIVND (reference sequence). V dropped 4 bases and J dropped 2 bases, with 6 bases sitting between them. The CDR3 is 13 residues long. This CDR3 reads CASSKDTYNEQFF. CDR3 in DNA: TGTGCCAGTAGTAAAGATACCTACAATGAGCAGTTCTTC.

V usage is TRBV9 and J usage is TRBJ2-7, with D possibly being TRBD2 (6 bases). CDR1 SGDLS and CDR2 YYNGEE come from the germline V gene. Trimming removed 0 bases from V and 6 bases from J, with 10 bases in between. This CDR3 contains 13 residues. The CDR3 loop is CASSVGGGAEQYF. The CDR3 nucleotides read TGTGCCAGCAGCGTAGGAGGAGGGGCCGAGCAGTACTTC.

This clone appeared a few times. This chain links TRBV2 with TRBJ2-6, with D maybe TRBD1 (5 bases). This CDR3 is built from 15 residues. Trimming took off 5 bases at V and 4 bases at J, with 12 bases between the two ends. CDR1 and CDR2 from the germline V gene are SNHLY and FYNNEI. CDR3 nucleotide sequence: TGTGCCAGCAGTCCCGCAGGGTCCGGGGCCAACGTCCTGACTTTC. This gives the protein CASSPAGSGANVLTF.

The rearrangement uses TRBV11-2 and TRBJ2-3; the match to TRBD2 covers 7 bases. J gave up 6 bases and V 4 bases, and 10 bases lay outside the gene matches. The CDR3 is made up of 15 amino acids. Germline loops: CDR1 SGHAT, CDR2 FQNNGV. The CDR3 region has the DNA TGTGCCAGCAGCTCTCCCGGGGGAGGGGAGGATACGCAGTATTTT. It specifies CASSSPGGGEDTQYF.

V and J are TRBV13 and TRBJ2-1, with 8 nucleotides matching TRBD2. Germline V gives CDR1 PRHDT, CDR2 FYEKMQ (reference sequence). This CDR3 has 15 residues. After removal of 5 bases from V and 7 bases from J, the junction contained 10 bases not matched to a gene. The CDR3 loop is CASSPMDLAGNEQFF. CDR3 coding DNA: TGTGCCAGCAGCCCCATGGACTTAGCGGGGAATGAGCAGTTCTTC.

CDR3 residues: CASGPKTGPYEQYF. CDR3 nucleotide sequence: TGTGCTAGTGGTCCGAAGACAGGACCCTACGAGCAGTACTTC. V usage is TRBV12-5 and J usage is TRBJ2-7; TRBD1 might be the D (6 bases). V lost 5 bases and J lost 2, with 13 bases in between. Per the germline V gene, CDR1 is LGHNT and CDR2 is FRNRAP. The CDR3 length is 14 residues.

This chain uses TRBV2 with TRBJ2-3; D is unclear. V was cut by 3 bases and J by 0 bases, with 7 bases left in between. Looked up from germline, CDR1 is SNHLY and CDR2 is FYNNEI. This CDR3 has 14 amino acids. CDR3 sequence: CASSDYGSTDTQYF. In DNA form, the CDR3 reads TGTGCCAGCAGTGATTACGGAAGCACAGATACGCAGTATTTT. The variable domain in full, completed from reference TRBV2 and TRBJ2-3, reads EPEVTQTPSHQVTQMGQEVILRCVPISNHLYFYWYRQILGQKVEFLVSFYNNEISEKSEIFDDQFSVERPDGSNFTLKIRSTKLEDSAMYFCASSDYGSTDTQYFGPGTRLTVL.

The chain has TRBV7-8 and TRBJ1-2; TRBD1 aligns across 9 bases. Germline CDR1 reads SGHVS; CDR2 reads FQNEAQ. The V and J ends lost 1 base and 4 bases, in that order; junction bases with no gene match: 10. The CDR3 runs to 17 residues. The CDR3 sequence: CASSLESGTGWGYGYTF. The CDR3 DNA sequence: TGTGCCAGCAGCTTAGAATCCGGGACAGGGTGGGGCTATGGCTACACCTTC.

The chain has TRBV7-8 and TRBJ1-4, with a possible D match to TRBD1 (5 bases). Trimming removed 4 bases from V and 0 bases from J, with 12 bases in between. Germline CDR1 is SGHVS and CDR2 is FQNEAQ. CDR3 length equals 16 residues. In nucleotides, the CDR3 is TGTGCCAGCAGCTCCGCGGGGGTAGCAACTAATGAAAAACTGTTTTTT. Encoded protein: CASSSAGVATNEKLFF.

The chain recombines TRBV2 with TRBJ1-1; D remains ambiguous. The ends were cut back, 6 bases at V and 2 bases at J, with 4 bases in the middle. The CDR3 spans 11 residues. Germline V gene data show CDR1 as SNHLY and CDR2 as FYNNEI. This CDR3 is CASRENTEAFF. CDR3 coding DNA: TGTGCCAGCAGGGAAAACACTGAAGCTTTCTTT.

In nucleotides, the CDR3 is TGTGCCATCAGTGAGCCCACCCGACAGGTTCCCTCTGGAAACACCATATATTTT. It encodes CAISEPTRQVPSGNTIYF. The rearrangement uses TRBV10-3 and TRBJ1-3, with TRBD1 as a possible D gene (6 bases). The CDR3 is 18 residues long. Germline V gives CDR1 ENHRY, CDR2 SYGVKD. V dropped 2 bases and J dropped 0 bases, with 17 bases sitting between them.

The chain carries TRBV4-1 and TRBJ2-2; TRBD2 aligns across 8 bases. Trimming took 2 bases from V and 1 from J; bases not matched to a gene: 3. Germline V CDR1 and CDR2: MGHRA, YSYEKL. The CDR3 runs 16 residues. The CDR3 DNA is TGCGCCAGCAGCCAACGAGCGGGAGAGAACACCGGGGAGCTGTTTTTT. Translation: CASSQRAGENTGELFF.

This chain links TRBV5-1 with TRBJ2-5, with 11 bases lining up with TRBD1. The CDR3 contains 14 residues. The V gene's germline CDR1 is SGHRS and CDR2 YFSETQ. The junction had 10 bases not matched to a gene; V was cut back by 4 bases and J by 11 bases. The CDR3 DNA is TGCGCCAGCAGCCCCGGACAGGGGGCGGGTGAGCAGTACTTC. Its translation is CASSPGQGAGEQYF.

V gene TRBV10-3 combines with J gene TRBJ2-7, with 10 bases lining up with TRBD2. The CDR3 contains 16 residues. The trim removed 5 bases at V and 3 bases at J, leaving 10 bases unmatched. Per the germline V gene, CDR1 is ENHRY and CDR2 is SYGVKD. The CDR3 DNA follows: TGTGCCATCAGTAGATTAACCGGGACTAGCGACTACGAGCAGTACTTC. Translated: CAISRLTGTSDYEQYF.